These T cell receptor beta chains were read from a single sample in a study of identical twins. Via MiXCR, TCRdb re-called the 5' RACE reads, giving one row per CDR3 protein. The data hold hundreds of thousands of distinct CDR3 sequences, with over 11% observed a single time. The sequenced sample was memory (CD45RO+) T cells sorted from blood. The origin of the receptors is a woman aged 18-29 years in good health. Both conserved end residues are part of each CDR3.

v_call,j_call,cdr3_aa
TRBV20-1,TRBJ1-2,CSAIYQGNYGYTF
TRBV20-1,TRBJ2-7,CSAWGQGTLAQYF
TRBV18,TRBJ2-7,CASSPTGTPIYEQYF
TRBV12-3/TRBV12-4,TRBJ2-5,CASRAVRETQYF
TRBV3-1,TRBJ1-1,CASSDSLGSNTEAFF
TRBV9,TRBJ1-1,CASSVDAQGGTEAFF
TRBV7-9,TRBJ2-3,CASSLGKSADTQYF
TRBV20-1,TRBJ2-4,CSALSPVAKNIQYF
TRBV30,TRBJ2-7,CAWNWGAEQYF
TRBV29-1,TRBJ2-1,CSVRDRASGNEQFF
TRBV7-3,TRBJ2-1,CASSLFGGGSYNEQFF
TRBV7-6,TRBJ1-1,CASRGQPNTEAFF
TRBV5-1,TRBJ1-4,CASSLSGASEKLFF
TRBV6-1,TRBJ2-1,CASRPSGTSGANEQFF
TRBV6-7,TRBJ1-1,CASSDRGPKMNTEAFF
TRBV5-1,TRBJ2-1,CASSPTGRDNEQFF
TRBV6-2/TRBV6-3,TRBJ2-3,CASSYSVESDTQYF
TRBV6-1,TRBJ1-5,CASSDPRDGYQPQHF
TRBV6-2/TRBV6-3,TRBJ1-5,CASRNGGAQPQHF
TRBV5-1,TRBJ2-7,CASSLGQGTNEQYF
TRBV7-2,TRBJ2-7,CASSLAGTGSTYEQYF
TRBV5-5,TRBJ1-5,CASSLEGWADRPHQPQHF
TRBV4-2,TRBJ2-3,CASSQGLAGGFTDTQYF
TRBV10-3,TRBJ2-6,CAISGPGQGHSGANVLTF
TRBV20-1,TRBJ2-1,CSARAGGQQFF
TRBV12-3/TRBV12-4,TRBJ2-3,CASSRTGSDTQYF
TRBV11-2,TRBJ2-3,CASSLDALAPWTDTQYF
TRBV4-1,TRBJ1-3,CASSQELRGRGNTIYF